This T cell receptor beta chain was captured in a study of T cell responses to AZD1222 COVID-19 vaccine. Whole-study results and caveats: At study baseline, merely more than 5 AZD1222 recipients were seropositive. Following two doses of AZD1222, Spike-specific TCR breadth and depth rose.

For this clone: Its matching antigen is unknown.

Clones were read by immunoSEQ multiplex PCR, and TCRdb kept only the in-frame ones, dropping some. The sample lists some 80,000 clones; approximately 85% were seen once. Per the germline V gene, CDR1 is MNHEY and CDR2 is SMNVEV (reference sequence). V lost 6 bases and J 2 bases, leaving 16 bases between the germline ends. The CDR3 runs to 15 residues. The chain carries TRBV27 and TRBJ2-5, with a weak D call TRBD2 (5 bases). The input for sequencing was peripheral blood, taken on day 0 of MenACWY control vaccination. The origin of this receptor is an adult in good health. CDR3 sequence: CASSPRRFAQETQYF. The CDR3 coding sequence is TGTGCCAGCAGCCCAAGGAGGTTTGCGCAAGAGACCCAGTACTTC.